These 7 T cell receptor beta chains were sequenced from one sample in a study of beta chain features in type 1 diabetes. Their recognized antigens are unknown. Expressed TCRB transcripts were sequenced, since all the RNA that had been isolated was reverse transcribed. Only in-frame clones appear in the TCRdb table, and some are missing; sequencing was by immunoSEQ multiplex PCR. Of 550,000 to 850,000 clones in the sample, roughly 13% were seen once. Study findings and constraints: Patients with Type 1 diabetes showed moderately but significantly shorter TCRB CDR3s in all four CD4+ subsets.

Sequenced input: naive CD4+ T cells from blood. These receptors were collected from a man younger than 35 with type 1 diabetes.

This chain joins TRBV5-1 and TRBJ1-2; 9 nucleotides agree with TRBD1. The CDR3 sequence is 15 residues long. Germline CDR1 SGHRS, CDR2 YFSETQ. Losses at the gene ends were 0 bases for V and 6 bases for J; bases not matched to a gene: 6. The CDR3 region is CASSLALGQGHGYTF. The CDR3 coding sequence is TGCGCCAGCAGCTTGGCCCTGGGACAGGGTCATGGCTACACCTTC.

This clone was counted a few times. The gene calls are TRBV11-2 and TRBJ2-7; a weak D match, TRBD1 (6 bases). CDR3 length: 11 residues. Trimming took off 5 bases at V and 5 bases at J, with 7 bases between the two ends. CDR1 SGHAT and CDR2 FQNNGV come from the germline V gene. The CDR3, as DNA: TGTGCCAGCAGCCGACAGGACGAGCAGTACTTC. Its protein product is CASSRQDEQYF.

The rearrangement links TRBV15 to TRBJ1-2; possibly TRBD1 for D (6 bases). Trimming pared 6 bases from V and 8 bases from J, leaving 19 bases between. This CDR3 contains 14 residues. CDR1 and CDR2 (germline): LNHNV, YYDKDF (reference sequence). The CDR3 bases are TGTGCCACCAGTCCTCGGGAGCCAGGGGTGGGCTACACCTTC. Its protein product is CATSPREPGVGYTF.

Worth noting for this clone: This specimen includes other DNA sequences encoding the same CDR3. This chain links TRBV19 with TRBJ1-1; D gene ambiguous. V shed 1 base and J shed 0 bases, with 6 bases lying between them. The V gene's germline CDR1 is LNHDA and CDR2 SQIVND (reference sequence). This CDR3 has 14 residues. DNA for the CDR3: TGTGCCAGTAGTATAGCCAGAATGAACACTGAAGCTTTCTTT. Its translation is CASSIARMNTEAFF. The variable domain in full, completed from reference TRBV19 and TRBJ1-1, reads DGGITQSPKYLFRKEGQNVTLSCEQNLNHDAMYWYRQDPGQGLRLIYYSQIVNDFQKGDIAEGYSVSREKKESFPLTVTSAQKNPTAFYLCASSIARMNTEAFFGQGTRLTVV.

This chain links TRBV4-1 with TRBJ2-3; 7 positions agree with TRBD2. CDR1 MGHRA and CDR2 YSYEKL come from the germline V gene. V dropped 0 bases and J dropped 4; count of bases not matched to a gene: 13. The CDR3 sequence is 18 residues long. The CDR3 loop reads CASSQDASFSGLSDTQYF. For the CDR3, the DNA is TGCGCCAGCAGCCAAGATGCTTCCTTTAGCGGGTTGTCAGATACGCAGTATTTT.

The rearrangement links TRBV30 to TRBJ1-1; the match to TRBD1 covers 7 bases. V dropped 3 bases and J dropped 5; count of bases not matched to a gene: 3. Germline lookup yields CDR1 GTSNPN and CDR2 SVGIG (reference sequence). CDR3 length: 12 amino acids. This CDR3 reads CAWRGTVTEAFF. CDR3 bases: TGTGCCTGGAGGGGGACAGTGACTGAAGCTTTCTTT.

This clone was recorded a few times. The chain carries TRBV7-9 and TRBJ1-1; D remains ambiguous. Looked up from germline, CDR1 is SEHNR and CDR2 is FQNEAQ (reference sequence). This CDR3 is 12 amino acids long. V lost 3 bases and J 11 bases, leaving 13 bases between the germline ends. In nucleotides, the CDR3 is TGTGCCAGCAGCTTTGAAGAGCCCAGGGCTTTCTTT. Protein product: CASSFEEPRAFF.